This TCR beta chain emerged from a study of diagnostic markers for celiac disease (dated by TCRdb to 2018 to 2020). The reads were generated on an Illumina MiSeq. TCRdb reprocessed the reads and lists each CDR3 protein sequence as a single entry, with no DNA. The sample table records 500 to 550 distinct CDR3 sequences. The ten largest clones add up to around three quarters of the sample. In the case of this clonotype: Its antigen remains undetermined.

The specimen sequenced was either unsorted cells or a sorted T cell fraction (not recorded which). The source is a human donor. This table probably holds off-target reads from a library built for another chain.

CDR3 protein: CSARIAGGRDTQYF. The chain employs TRBV20-1 and TRBJ2-3; the D call of TRBD2 rests on TCRdb alone, since no DNA is present to check it. The CDR3 covers 14 residues, taking in both the cysteine and the phenylalanine. DNA is not on record. Per the germline V gene (reference sequence), DFQATT is the CDR1 and SNEGSKA is the CDR2.